These 19 T cell receptor beta chains came from one sample sequenced in a study of T cell responses to AZD1222 COVID-19 vaccine (dated by TCRdb to the early 2020s). Preparation of the library involved the immunoSEQ multiplex PCR assay. TCRdb retrieved this table from immuneACCESS and kept in-frame rearrangements only. Not all clones are present; in checked studies, unresolved V genes account for under half, and no reason is known for the remainder. The sample has roughly 100,000 clones on record, less than 90% of them singletons. Clones ranked in the top ten supply about 3.7% of the sample. The time point label, as the study defines it: baseline before first vaccination. The specimen was peripheral blood, collected on day 0 of AZD1222 vaccination. These receptors originate from an adult in good health.

The chain's CDR3 is CAISRTGGDGYTF. The CDR3 region has the DNA TGTGCCATCAGTCGGACAGGGGGGGATGGCTACACCTTC. This chain joins TRBV10-3 and TRBJ1-2, with TRBD1 matching over 10 bases. The junction had 3 bases not matched to a gene; V was cut back by 5 bases and J by 6 bases. Per germline, CDR1 ENHRY and CDR2 SYGVKD. The CDR3 is made up of 13 amino acids.

The chain combines TRBV20-1 with TRBJ1-5; D gene ambiguous. The CDR3 totals 14 residues. Trimming removed 3 bases from V and 7 bases from J, with 16 bases in between. Per germline, CDR1 DFQATT and CDR2 SNEGSKA (reference sequence). The CDR3 bases are TGCAGTGCTAGTCCGTCGGGTGAACGGCAGCCCCAGCATTTT. Its protein product is CSASPSGERQPQHF.

V gene TRBV2 combines with J gene TRBJ2-7; 15 nucleotides line up with TRBD2. Trimming took 6 bases from V and 3 from J; bases not matched to a gene: 3. The length of the CDR3 is 15 residues. CDR1 and CDR2 (germline): SNHLY, FYNNEI. This chain's CDR3 is CASRGTSGGFYEQYF. In DNA, the CDR3 is TGTGCCAGCAGAGGGACTAGCGGGGGGTTCTACGAGCAGTACTTC.

The rearrangement joins TRBV9 to TRBJ2-1; 9 bases align to TRBD2. This CDR3 is 15 amino acids long. The ends lost 0 bases at V and 6 bases at J; junction bases unmatched: 4. The germline gives CDR1 SGDLS, CDR2 YYNGEE. CDR3 region: CASSVGAGGSNEQFF. CDR3 nucleotide sequence: TGTGCCAGCAGCGTAGGAGCGGGGGGCTCCAATGAGCAGTTCTTC.

V is TRBV7-6 and J is TRBJ1-3; D uncertain. V dropped 5 bases and J dropped 0 bases, with 17 bases sitting between them. CDR1 and CDR2 from the germline V gene are SGHVS and FNYEAQ. The CDR3 length is 17 residues. CDR3 in amino acids: CASSRLPGRASGNTIYF. The CDR3 DNA is TGTGCCAGCAGCCGGCTTCCCGGACGGGCCTCTGGAAACACCATATATTTT.

This chain uses TRBV21-1 with TRBJ2-1; the DNA was not compared with TRBD1, the D call given in the table. TRBV21-1 is an annotated pseudogene. This CDR3 is built from 14 residues. This chain's CDR3 is CASSTGTGDRGQFF. CDR3 nucleotide sequence: TGTGCCAGCAGCACAGGGACAGGGGATCGTGGGCAGTTCTTC.

The chain employs TRBV7-8 and TRBJ1-1; TRBD1 agrees at 7 bases. Losses at the gene ends were 5 bases for V and 3 bases for J; bases not matched to a gene: 3. Per the germline V gene, CDR1 is SGHVS and CDR2 is FQNEAQ. This CDR3 spans 13 amino acids. CDR3 sequence reads: CASSPGTDTEAFF. In DNA form, the CDR3 reads TGTGCCAGCAGCCCAGGGACAGACACTGAAGCTTTCTTT.

J is TRBJ1-3 and V is TRBV28, with 8 bases that match TRBD1. V was pared by 6 bases and J by 4 bases, with 2 bases of the junction left unmatched. Germline CDR1 is MDHEN and CDR2 is SYDVKM. The CDR3 consists of 13 residues. CDR3 in DNA: TGTGCCAGCAGCCCAGGGGGCGGAAACACCATATATTTT. This codes for CASSPGGGNTIYF.

This clone was recorded only once. The V call is TRBV27, the J call TRBJ2-7; 9 nucleotides agree with TRBD1. Looked up from germline, CDR1 is MNHEY and CDR2 is SMNVEV (reference sequence). The CDR3 contains 14 residues. The V and J ends lost 6 bases and 9 bases, in that order; junction bases with no gene match: 12. CDR3 protein: CASSPGQGFWLQYF. Here the CDR3 DNA reads TGTGCCAGCAGCCCGGGACAGGGTTTTTGGCTGCAGTACTTC.

The chain is built from TRBV6-5 and TRBJ1-2; D gene ambiguous. Trimming removed 0 bases from V and 0 bases from J, with 5 bases in between. Per germline, CDR1 MNHEY and CDR2 SVGAGI. CDR3 length equals 14 residues. CDR3 coding DNA: TGTGCCAGCAGTTACTCGTCAGCTAACTATGGCTACACCTTC. Translated: CASSYSSANYGYTF.

V is TRBV6-5 and J is TRBJ1-2; D unresolved. Trimming cost V 5 bases and J 5 bases, with 15 bases left between them. Germline CDR1 is MNHEY and CDR2 is SVGAGI. The CDR3 loop spans 14 amino acids. Here the CDR3 DNA reads TGTGCCAGCAGTACACGGGAAGAGGCTTATGGCTACACCTTC. Translation: CASSTREEAYGYTF.

The chain joins TRBV19 to TRBJ1-1; D perhaps matches TRBD1 (5 bases). The germline gives CDR1 LNHDA, CDR2 SQIVND (reference sequence). V was shortened by 8 bases and J by 4 bases, with 17 bases between the two germline ends. This CDR3 has 14 amino acids. The chain's CDR3 is CASHPRGMGTEAFF. The DNA of the CDR3 is TGTGCCAGTCATCCGCGGGGGATGGGCACTGAAGCTTTCTTT.

The chain carries TRBV24-1 and TRBJ1-5; 9 nucleotides align to TRBD1. Germline assignment: CDR1 KGHDR and CDR2 SFDVKD. CDR3 size: 16 residues. The trim removed 3 bases at V and 7 bases at J, leaving 9 bases unmatched. The CDR3 nucleotides are TGTGCCACCAGTGATGGGGGGGACAGGGTAAGGCAGCCCCAGCATTTT. Translated, it gives CATSDGGDRVRQPQHF.

The chain is built from TRBV11-2 and TRBJ1-6; D is unresolved. Trimming removed 4 bases at V and 2 bases at J, with 6 bases between. Per germline, CDR1 SGHAT and CDR2 FQNNGV. The length of the CDR3 is 14 residues. CDR3 in DNA: TGTGCCAGCAGCTATACTGCCTATAATTCACCCCTCCACTTT. Residues: CASSYTAYNSPLHF.

The rearrangement uses TRBV7-3 and TRBJ1-2; D remains ambiguous. The CDR3 is 18 residues long. V dropped 5 bases and J dropped 1 base, with 23 bases sitting between them. Germline V gives CDR1 SGHTA, CDR2 FQGTGA. The CDR3 sequence is CASSILGQEGLGNYGYTF. The CDR3, as DNA: TGTGCCAGCAGCATCCTAGGGCAAGAGGGTTTAGGTAACTATGGCTACACCTTC. Looking up the rest from reference TRBV7-3 and TRBJ1-2 gives the full variable domain: GAGVSQTPSNKVTEKGKYVELRCDPISGHTALYWYRQSLGQGPEFLIYFQGTGAADDSGLPNDRFFAVRPEGSVSTLKIQRTERGDSAVYLCASSILGQEGLGNYGYTFGSGTRLTVV.

The CDR3 spells CASTSHALNEKLFF. CDR3 bases: TGTGCCAGCACTTCGCATGCCCTTAATGAAAAACTGTTTTTT. V usage is TRBV5-4 and J usage is TRBJ1-4; D unresolved. The germline V and J ends were trimmed by 6 bases and 4 bases, with 13 bases remaining between them. The CDR3 covers 14 residues. Germline V gene lookup returns CDR1 SGHNT and CDR2 YYREEE (reference sequence). Full variable domain (rest looked up from reference TRBV5-4 and TRBJ1-4): ETGVTQSPTHLIKTRGQQVTLRCSSQSGHNTVSWYQQALGQGPQFIFQYYREEENGRGNFPPRFSGLQFPNYSSELNVNALELDDSALYLCASTSHALNEKLFFGSGTQLSVL.

The chain uses TRBV15 and TRBJ2-7; no firm D call. The CDR3 is 19 amino acids. V lost 1 base and J 0 bases, leaving 22 bases between the germline ends. Germline V gene sequence: CDR1 LNHNV, CDR2 YYDKDF (reference sequence). The CDR3: CATSRVGQQGQLNSYEQYF. The DNA for the CDR3 is TGTGCCACCAGCAGAGTTGGTCAGCAAGGGCAGCTCAACTCCTACGAGCAGTACTTC.

The rearrangement joins TRBV24-1 to TRBJ1-2, with unresolved D. In germline, CDR1 is KGHDR, CDR2 SFDVKD. The CDR3 contains 11 residues. V shed 1 base and J shed 8 bases, with 4 bases lying between them. The CDR3, as DNA: TGTGCCACCAGTGATTTTTACGGCTACACCTTC. Translated: CATSDFYGYTF.

The chain has TRBV6-5 and TRBJ2-2; TRBD2 might be the D (6 bases). Germline V gene lookup returns CDR1 MNHEY and CDR2 SVGAGI. V dropped 5 bases and J dropped 3 bases, with 13 bases sitting between them. CDR3 length: 15 amino acids. The CDR3 region has the DNA TGTGCCAGCAGTAGGGACTTGCGGGACACCGGGGAGCTGTTTTTT. This translates into CASSRDLRDTGELFF.